This TCR beta chain stems from a study of shared clonotypes between healthy human individuals. For genomic DNA, unsorted samples relied on approximately 100 million PBMCs. The assay was immunoSEQ multiplex PCR, and TCRdb's table has in-frame clones only and misses some. Of about 500,000 clones listed, more than 70% are singletons. V was trimmed by 1 base and J by 0 bases, leaving 5 bases between them. The CDR3 is 14 residues long. Germline CDR1 is SEHNR and CDR2 is FQNEAQ (reference sequence). The source is a woman between 35 and 50 years old in good health. Some clones in this sample may be carry-over from other donors' samples. The chain has TRBV7-9 and TRBJ2-3; D is ambiguous. The sample comprised PBMCs. CDR3 in amino acids: CASSLGASTDTQYF. In DNA form, the CDR3 reads TGTGCCAGCAGCTTAGGAGCAAGCACAGATACGCAGTATTTT.